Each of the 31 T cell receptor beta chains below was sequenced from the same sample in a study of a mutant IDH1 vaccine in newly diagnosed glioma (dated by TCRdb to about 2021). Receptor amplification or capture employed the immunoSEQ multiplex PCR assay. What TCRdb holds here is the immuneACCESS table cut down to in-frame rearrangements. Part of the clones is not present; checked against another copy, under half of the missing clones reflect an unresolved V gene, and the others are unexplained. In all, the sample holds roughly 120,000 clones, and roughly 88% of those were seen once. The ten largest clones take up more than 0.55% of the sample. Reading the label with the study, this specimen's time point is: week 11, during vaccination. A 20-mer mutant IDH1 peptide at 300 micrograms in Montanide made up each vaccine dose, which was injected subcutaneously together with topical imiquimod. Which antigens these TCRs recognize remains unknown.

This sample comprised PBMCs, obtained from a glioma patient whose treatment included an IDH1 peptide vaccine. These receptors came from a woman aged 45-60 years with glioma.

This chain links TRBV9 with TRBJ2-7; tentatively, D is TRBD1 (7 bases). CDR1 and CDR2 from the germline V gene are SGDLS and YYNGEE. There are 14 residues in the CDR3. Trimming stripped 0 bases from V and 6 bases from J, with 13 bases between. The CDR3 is CASSVAEGAGEQYF. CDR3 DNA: TGTGCCAGCAGCGTAGCGGAGGGGGCGGGCGAGCAGTACTTC.

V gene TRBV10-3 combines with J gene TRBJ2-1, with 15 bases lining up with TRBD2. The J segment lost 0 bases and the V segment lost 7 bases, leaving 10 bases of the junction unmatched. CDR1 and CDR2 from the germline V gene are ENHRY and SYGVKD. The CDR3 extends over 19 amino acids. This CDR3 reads CAITPGLAGGLPSYNEQFF. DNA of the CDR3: TGTGCCATCACCCCGGGACTAGCGGGAGGTCTCCCCTCCTACAATGAGCAGTTCTTC.

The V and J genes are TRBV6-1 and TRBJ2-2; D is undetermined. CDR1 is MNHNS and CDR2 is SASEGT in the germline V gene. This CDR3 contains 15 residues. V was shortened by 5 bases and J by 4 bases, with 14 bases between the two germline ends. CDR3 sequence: CASSPPRTSTGELFF. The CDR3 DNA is TGTGCCAGCAGTCCCCCGCGGACCAGCACCGGGGAGCTGTTTTTT.

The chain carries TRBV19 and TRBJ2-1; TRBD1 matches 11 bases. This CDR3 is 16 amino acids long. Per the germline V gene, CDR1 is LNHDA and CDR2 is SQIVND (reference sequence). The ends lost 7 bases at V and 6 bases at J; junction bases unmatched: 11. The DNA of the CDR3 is TGTGCCAGTACCAAAGCCGGGACAGGGGGGACCAATGAGCAGTTCTTC. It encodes CASTKAGTGGTNEQFF.

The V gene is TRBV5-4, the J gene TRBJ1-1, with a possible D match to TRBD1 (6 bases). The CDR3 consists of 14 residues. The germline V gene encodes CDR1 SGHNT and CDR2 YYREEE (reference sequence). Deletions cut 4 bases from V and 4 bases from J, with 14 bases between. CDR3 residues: CASSPHREGTEAFF. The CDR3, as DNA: TGTGCCAGCAGCCCACACAGGGAGGGCACTGAAGCTTTCTTT. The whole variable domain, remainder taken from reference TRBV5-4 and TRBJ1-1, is ETGVTQSPTHLIKTRGQQVTLRCSSQSGHNTVSWYQQALGQGPQFIFQYYREEENGRGNFPPRFSGLQFPNYSSELNVNALELDDSALYLCASSPHREGTEAFFGQGTRLTVV.

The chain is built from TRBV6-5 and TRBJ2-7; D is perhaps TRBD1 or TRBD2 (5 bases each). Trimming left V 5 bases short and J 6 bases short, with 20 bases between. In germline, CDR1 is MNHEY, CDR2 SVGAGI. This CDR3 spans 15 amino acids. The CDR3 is CASSNPVGDGTEQYF. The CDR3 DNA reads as TGTGCCAGCAGTAACCCCGTGGGGGATGGAACCGAGCAGTACTTC.

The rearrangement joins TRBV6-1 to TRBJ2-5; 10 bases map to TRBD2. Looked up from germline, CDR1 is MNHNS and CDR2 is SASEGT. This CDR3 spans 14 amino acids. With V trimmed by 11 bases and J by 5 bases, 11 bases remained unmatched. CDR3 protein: CAAASGSNGETQYF. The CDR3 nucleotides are TGTGCCGCGGCTAGCGGGAGCAATGGGGAGACCCAGTACTTC.

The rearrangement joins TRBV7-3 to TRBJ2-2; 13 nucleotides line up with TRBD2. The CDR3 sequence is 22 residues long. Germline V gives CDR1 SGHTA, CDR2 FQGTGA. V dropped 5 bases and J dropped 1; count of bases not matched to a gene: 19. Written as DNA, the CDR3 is TGTGCCAGCAGCAAACGACCTATATTTGGGACTAGCGGGATAGGGAACACCGGGGAGCTGTTTTTT. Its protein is CASSKRPIFGTSGIGNTGELFF. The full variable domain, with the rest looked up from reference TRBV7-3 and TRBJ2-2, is GAGVSQTPSNKVTEKGKYVELRCDPISGHTALYWYRQSLGQGPEFLIYFQGTGAADDSGLPNDRFFAVRPEGSVSTLKIQRTERGDSAVYLCASSKRPIFGTSGIGNTGELFFGEGSRLTVL.

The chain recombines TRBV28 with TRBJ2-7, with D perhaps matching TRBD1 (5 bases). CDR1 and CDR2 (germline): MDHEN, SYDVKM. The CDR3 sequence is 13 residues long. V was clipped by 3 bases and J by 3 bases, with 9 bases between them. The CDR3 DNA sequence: TGTGCCAGCAGTTTTGGCCAGGGCTACGAGCAGTACTTC. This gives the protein CASSFGQGYEQYF.

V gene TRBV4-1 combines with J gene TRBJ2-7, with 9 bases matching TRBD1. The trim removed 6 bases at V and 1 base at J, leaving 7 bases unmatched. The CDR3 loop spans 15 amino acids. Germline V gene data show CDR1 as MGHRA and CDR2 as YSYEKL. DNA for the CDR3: TGCGCCAGCAGTCCGGACAGGGGACCTTCCTACGAGCAGTACTTC. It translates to CASSPDRGPSYEQYF.

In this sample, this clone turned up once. This CDR3 reads CASSRGLVAFF. The CDR3 DNA is TGTGCCAGCAGCCGAGGACTGGTCGCATTCTTC. V gene TRBV5-5 combines with J gene TRBJ2-1; possible D gene TRBD2, 5 bases. Between the trimmed V and J ends, which lost 4 bases and 16 bases, there was a span of 15 bases. This CDR3 is built from 11 residues. The germline gives CDR1 SGHKS, CDR2 YYEKEE (reference sequence).

The CDR3 region has the DNA TGTGCCAGCAGCAGCAAGACAGGGCTCACTGAAGCTTTCTTT. This encodes CASSSKTGLTEAFF. The chain joins TRBV5-4 to TRBJ1-1; 7 bases are a match to TRBD1. Germline CDR1 reads SGHNT; CDR2 reads YYREEE (reference sequence). The CDR3 covers 14 residues. Trimming cost V 4 bases and J 4 bases; bases outside gene matches: 7.

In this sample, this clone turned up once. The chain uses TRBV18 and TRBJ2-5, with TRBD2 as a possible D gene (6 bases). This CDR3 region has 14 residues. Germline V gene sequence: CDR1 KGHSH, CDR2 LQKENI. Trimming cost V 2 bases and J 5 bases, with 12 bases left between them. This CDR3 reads CASSPGGVGETQYF. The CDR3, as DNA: TGTGCCAGCTCACCAGGCGGGGTCGGGGAGACCCAGTACTTC.

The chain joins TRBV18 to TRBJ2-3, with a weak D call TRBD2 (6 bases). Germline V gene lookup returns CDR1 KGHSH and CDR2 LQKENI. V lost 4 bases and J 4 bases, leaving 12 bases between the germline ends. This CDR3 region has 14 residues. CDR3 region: CASSRREWADTQYF. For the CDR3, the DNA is TGTGCCAGCTCACGACGGGAGTGGGCAGATACGCAGTATTTT. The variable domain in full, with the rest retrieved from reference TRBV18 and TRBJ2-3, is NAGVMQNPRHLVRRRGQEARLRCSPMKGHSHVYWYRQLPEEGLKFMVYLQKENIIDESGMPKERFSAEFPKEGPSILRIQQVVRGDSAAYFCASSRREWADTQYFGPGTRLTVL.

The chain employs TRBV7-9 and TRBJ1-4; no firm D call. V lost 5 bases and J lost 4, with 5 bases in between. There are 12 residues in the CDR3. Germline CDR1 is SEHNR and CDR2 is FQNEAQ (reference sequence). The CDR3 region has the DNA TGTGCCAGCAGCCCCGTTAATGAAAAACTGTTTTTT. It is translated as CASSPVNEKLFF.

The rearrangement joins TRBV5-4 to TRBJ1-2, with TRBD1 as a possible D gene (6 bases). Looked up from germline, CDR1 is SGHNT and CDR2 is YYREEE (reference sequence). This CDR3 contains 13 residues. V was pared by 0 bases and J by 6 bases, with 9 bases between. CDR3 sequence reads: CASSLDRVDGYTF. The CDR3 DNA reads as TGTGCCAGCAGCTTGGACAGGGTTGATGGCTACACCTTC. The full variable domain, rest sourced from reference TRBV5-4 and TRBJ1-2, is ETGVTQSPTHLIKTRGQQVTLRCSSQSGHNTVSWYQQALGQGPQFIFQYYREEENGRGNFPPRFSGLQFPNYSSELNVNALELDDSALYLCASSLDRVDGYTFGSGTRLTVV.

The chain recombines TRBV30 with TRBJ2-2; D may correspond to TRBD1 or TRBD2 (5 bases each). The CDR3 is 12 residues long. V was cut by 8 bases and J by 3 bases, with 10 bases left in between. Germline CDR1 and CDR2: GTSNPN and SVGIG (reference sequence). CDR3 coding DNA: TGTGCCACCTCGGGGCACACCGGGGAGCTGTTTTTT. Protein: CATSGHTGELFF.

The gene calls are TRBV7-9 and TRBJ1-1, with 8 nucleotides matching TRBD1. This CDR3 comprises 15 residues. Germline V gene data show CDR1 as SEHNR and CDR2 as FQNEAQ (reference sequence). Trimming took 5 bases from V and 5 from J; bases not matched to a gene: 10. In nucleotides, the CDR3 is TGTGCCAGCAGCCTTCGTACAGGGGGGATAACTGAAGCTTTCTTT. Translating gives CASSLRTGGITEAFF.

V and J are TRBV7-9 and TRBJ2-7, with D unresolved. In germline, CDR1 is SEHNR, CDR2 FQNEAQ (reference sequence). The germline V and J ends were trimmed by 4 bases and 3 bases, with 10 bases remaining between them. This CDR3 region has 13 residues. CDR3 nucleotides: TGTGCCAGCAGCTCTTCGCTCTACTACGAGCAGTACTTC. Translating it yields CASSSSLYYEQYF. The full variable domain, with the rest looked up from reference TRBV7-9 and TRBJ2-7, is DTGVSQNPRHKITKRGQNVTFRCDPISEHNRLYWYRQTLGQGPEFLTYFQNEAQLEKSRLLSDRFSAERPKGSFSTLEIQRTEQGDSAMYLCASSSSLYYEQYFGPGTRLTVT.

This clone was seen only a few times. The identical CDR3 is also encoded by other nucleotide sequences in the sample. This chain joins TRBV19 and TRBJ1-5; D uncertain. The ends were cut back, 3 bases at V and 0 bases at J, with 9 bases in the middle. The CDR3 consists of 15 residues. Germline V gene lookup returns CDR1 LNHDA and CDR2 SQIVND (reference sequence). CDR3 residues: CASSIGLNSNQPQHF. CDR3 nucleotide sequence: TGTGCCAGTAGTATCGGACTTAATAGCAATCAGCCCCAGCATTTT.

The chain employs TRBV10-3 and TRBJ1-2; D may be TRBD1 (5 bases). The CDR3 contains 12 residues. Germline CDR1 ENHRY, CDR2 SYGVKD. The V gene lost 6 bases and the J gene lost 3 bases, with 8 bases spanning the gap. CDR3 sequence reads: CAIRETDYGYTF. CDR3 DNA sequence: TGTGCCATCAGGGAGACAGACTATGGCTACACCTTC.

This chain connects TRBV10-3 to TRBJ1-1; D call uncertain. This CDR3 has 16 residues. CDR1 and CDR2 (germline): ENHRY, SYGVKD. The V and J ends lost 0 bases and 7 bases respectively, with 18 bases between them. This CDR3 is CAISESPLRRTNEAFF. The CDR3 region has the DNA TGTGCCATCAGTGAGTCTCCATTACGGAGGACTAATGAAGCTTTCTTT.

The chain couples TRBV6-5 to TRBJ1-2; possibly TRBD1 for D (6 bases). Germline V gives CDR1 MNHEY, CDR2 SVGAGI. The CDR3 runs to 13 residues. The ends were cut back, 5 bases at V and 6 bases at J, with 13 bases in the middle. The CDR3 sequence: CASSPTQGHGYTF. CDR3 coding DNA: TGTGCCAGCAGTCCAACACAGGGCCATGGCTACACCTTC.

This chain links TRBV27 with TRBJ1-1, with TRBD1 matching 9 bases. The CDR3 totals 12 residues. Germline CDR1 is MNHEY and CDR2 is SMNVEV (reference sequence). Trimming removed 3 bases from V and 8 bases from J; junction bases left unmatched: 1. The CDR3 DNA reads TGTGCCAGCAGTTTGGGGACAGGGGAAGCTTTCTTT. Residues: CASSLGTGEAFF.

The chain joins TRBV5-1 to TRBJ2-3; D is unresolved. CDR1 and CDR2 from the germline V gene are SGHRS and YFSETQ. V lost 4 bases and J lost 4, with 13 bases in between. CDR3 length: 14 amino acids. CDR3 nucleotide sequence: TGCGCCAGCAGCCCCGGGCCCCGCGCAGATACGCAGTATTTT. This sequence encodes CASSPGPRADTQYF.

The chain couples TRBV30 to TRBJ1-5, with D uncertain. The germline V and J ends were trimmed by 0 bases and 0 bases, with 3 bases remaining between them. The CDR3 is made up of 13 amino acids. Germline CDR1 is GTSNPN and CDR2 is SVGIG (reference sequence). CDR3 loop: CAWSVDSNQPQHF. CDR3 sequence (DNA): TGTGCCTGGAGTGTAGATAGCAATCAGCCCCAGCATTTT.

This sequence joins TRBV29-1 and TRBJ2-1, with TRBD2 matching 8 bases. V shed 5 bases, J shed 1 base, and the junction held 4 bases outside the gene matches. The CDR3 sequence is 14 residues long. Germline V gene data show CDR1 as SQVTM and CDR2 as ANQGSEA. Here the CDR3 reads CSVQRERSYNEQFF. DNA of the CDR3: TGCAGCGTTCAGCGGGAGAGATCCTACAATGAGCAGTTCTTC.

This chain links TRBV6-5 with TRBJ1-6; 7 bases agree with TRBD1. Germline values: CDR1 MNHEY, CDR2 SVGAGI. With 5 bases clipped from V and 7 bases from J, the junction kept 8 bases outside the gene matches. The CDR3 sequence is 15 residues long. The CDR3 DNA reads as TGTGCCAGCAGTCTTGAAACAGGGGAGAATTCACCCCTCCACTTT. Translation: CASSLETGENSPLHF.

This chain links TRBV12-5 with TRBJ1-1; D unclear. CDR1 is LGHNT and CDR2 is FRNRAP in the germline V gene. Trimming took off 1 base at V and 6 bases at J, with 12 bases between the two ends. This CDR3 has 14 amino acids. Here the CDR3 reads CASGLEGGRAEAFF. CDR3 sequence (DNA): TGTGCTAGTGGTTTGGAGGGTGGGAGGGCTGAAGCTTTCTTT. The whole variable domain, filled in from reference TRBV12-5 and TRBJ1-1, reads DARVTQTPRHKVTEMGQEVTMRCQPILGHNTVFWYRQTMMQGLELLAYFRNRAPLDDSGMPKDRFSAEMPDATLATLKIQPSEPRDSAVYFCASGLEGGRAEAFFGQGTRLTVV.

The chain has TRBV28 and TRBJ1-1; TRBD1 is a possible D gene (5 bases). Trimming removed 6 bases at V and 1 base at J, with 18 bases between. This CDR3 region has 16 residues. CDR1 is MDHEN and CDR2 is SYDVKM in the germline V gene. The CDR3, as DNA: TGTGCCAGCAGAGGCATGCGGGGGGGTCCGAACACTGAAGCTTTCTTT. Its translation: CASRGMRGGPNTEAFF.

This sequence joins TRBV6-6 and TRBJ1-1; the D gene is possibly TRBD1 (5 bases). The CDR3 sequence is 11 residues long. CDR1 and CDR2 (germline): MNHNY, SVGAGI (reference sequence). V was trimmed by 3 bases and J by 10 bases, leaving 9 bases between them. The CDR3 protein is CASSYQGTAFF. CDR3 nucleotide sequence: TGTGCCAGCAGTTATCAAGGGACAGCTTTCTTT.